The rows below give T cell receptor beta chains drawn from one sample of a study of breast tumors, draining lymph nodes, adjacent tissues. TCRdb used MiXCR to reprocess the multiplex PCR reads, holding one entry per CDR3 protein. Of hundreds of thousands of distinct CDR3 sequences in the sample, approximately 31% were seen once. Sequenced: axillary lymph node tissue. The receptor set was obtained from a female donor with breast cancer. Some clones in this sample may be carry-over from other donors' samples. Each CDR3 is given with its conserved first and last residue. D genes are given only for firm matches. Some rows mark clone size as missing; the rest say once, few, many or name a class of expanded clone.

>many|-|TRBJ2-1|TRBV11-3
CASSTPGSNEQFF
TGTGCCAGCAGCACCCCGGGGAGCAATGAGCAGTTCTTC
>many|TRBD1|TRBJ1-2|TRBV3-1
CASSPNRGGYGYTF
TGTGCCAGCAGCCCCAACAGGGGCGGGTATGGCTACACCTTC
>many|TRBD1|TRBJ2-1|TRBV5-6
CASSLWVGQITYNEQFF
TGTGCCAGCAGCTTGTGGGTGGGACAGATTACCTACAATGAGCAGTTCTTC
>-|-|TRBJ2-3|TRBV9
CASSNLAGTDTQYF
TGTGCCAGCAGCAACCTAGCAGGCACAGATACGCAGTATTTT
>-|-|TRBJ1-1|TRBV10-3
CAISGRGRKNTEAFF
TGTGCCATCAGTGGAAGAGGGAGGAAGAACACTGAAGCTTTCTTT
>many|TRBD2|TRBJ2-1|TRBV6-5
CASSHSIRGGRYNEQFF
TGTGCCAGCAGTCACTCGATTAGGGGAGGGCGGTACAATGAGCAGTTCTTC
>many|TRBD1|TRBJ1-6|TRBV3-1
CASSQPGGGNNSPLHF
TGTGCCAGCAGCCAGCCAGGGGGCGGCAATAATTCACCCCTCCACTTT
>many|-|TRBJ1-6|TRBV28
CASSFRDSPLHF
TGTGCCAGCAGTTTCCGGGATTCACCCCTCCACTTT
>-|TRBD1|TRBJ1-4|TRBV7-3
CASSLVGDRGEKLFF
TGTGCCAGCAGCTTAGTTGGGGACAGGGGGGAAAAACTGTTTTTT
>-|-|TRBJ2-1|TRBV5-1
CASSSYWTEQFF
TGCGCCAGCAGCTCCTACTGGACTGAGCAGTTCTTC
>many|TRBD1|TRBJ1-6|TRBV19
CASSATGENSPLHF
TGTGCCAGTAGTGCGACAGGGGAAAATTCACCCCTCCACTTT
>many|TRBD2|TRBJ2-5|TRBV24-1
CATSPRGLAAYQETQYF
TGTGCCACCAGTCCTAGGGGACTAGCGGCGTACCAAGAGACCCAGTACTTC
>-|-|TRBJ2-3|TRBV2
CASSARGSASTDTQYF
TGTGCCAGCAGTGCTAGAGGGTCCGCTAGCACAGATACGCAGTATTTT
>many|-|TRBJ2-1|TRBV20-1
CSARSDSIPIRSYNEQFF
TGCAGTGCTAGGTCGGACAGTATTCCTATCCGGTCCTACAATGAGCAGTTCTTC
>many|TRBD1|TRBJ1-3|TRBV11-3
CASSLGDRGSGNTIYF
TGTGCCAGCAGCTTAGGGGACAGAGGTTCTGGAAACACCATATATTTT
>many|-|TRBJ2-3|TRBV10-1
CASSEASTDTQYF
TGCGCCAGCAGTGAAGCGAGCACAGATACGCAGTATTTT
>many|-|TRBJ2-7|TRBV6-2/TRBV6-3
CATKKQDGAYEQYF
TGTGCCACCAAAAAACAGGACGGGGCCTACGAGCAGTACTTC
>many|TRBD2|TRBJ2-7|TRBV6-2/TRBV6-3
CASSPRTSGPTYSYEQYF
TGTGCCAGCAGTCCCAGGACTAGCGGGCCAACATACTCCTACGAGCAGTACTTC
>many|-|TRBJ1-2|TRBV24-1
CATSDAGTRYGYTF
TGTGCCACCAGTGATGCCGGGACGAGGTATGGCTACACCTTC
>-|-|TRBJ1-6|TRBV7-3
CASSLIGRSPLHF
TGTGCCAGCAGCTTAATAGGGAGATCACCCCTCCACTTT
>-|-|TRBJ2-5|TRBV20-1
CSATGIAGNTQETQYF
TGCAGTGCTACAGGGATTGCTGGAAACACACAAGAGACCCAGTACTTC
>many|-|TRBJ1-3|TRBV14
CASSQGGGRVTGNTIYF
TGTGCCAGCAGCCAAGGAGGAGGCAGGGTGACTGGAAACACCATATATTTT